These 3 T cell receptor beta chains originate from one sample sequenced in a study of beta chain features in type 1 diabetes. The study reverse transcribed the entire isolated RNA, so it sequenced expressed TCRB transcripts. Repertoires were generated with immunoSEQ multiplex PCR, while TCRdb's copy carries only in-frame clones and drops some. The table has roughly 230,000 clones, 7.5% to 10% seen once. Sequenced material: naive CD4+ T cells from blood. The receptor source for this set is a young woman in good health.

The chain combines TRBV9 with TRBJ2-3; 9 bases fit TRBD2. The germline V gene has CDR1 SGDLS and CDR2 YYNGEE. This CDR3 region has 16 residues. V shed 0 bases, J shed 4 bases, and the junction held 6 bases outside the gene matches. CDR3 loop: CASSVGLAGMADTQYF. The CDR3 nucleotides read TGTGCCAGCAGCGTAGGGCTAGCGGGAATGGCAGATACGCAGTATTTT.

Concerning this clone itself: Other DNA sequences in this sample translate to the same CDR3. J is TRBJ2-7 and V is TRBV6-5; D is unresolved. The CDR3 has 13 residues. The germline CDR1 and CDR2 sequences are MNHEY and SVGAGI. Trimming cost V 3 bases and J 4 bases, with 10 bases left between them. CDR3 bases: TGTGCCAGCAGTTATTCGACTGCGTACGAGCAGTACTTC. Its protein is CASSYSTAYEQYF.

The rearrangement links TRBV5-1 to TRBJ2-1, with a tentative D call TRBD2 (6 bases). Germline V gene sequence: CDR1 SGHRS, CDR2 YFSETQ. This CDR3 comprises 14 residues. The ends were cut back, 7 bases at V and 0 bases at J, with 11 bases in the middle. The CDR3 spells CASGGADSYNEQFF. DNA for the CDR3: TGCGCCAGCGGCGGGGCGGACTCCTACAATGAGCAGTTCTTC.